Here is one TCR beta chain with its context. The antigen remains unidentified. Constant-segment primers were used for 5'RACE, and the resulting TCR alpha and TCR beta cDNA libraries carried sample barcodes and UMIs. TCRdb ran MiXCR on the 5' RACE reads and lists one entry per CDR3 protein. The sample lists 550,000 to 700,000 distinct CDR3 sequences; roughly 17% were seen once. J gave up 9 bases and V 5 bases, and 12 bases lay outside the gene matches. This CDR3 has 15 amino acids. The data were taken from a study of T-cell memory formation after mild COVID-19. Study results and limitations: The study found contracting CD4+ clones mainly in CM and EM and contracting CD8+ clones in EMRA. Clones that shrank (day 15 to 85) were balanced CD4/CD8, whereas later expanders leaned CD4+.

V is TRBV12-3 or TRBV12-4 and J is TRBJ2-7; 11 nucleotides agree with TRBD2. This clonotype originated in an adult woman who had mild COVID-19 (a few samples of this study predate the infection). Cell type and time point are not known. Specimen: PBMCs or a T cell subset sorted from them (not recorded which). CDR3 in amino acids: CASSGTSGALRGQYF. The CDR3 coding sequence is TGTGCCAGCAGTGGGACTAGCGGTGCTCTACGGGGGCAGTACTTC.